This T cell receptor beta chain is from a study of blood T cell repertoires in COVID-19. Overall study: Whether acute or convalescent, the COVID-19 samples came from the United States, Italy and Spain. In each case, the material was cDNA or gDNA derived from T cells, B-cell-depleted T cells, or PBMCs.

This clone was seen a few times. Per the original data handling: Scientists estimated how many nucleated cells there were by amplifying reference gene primers. Assay used: immunoSEQ multiplex PCR; TCRdb lists only in-frame clones, some missing. V and J calls and clone size are as listed in that table; D and trimming were resolved from the DNA. The data contain 89,000 or so clones, about 84% of them singletons. The ends lost 4 bases at V and 3 bases at J; junction bases unmatched: 11. This CDR3 region has 17 residues. The germline CDR1 and CDR2 sequences are MNHEY and SVGEGT. This chain uses TRBV6-2 or TRBV6-3 with TRBJ1-5, with 8 bases identical to TRBD1. Sequenced material: peripheral blood. This TCR came from a man aged 50-59 years with active COVID-19. CDR3 protein: CASSSGTGGVYNQPQHF. The CDR3 region has the DNA TGTGCCAGCAGTTCCGGGACAGGAGGAGTTTACAATCAGCCCCAGCATTTT.